Shown below are 3 T cell receptor beta chains from a single sample sequenced in a study of T cell responses to AZD1222 COVID-19 vaccine. The repertoire was sequenced with immunoSEQ multiplex PCR; TCRdb's copy has only in-frame clones and lacks some. Here the sample spans 85,000 to 100,000 clones, 85% to 90% being singletons. Sample: peripheral blood, taken on day 0 of AZD1222 vaccination. The receptors stem from an adult in good health.

V is TRBV3-1 (or the pseudogene TRBV3-2) and J is TRBJ2-7; 8 bases map to TRBD1. Germline trimming cut 6 bases from V and 3 bases from J; bases unmatched to any gene: 7. The length of the CDR3 is 14 residues. Germline V gene lookup returns CDR1 LGHDT and CDR2 YNNKEL (reference sequence). The CDR3 region is CASSSGTGNYEQYF. The CDR3 bases are TGTGCCAGCAGTTCCGGGACAGGCAACTACGAGCAGTACTTC.

The sample holds a few counts of this clone. The V call is TRBV12-3 or TRBV12-4, the J call TRBJ1-2; the D gene is possibly TRBD1 (6 bases). The CDR3 consists of 13 residues. V was cut by 5 bases and J by 5 bases, with 12 bases left in between. The CDR3 here is CASSPQGRYGYTF. DNA for the CDR3: TGTGCCAGCAGTCCCCAGGGGAGGTATGGCTACACCTTC.

CDR3 bases: TGTGCCAGCAGTCTGGGACGGTCTCTCGAGCAGTACTTC. It translates to CASSLGRSLEQYF. V usage is TRBV11-2 and J usage is TRBJ2-7, with D perhaps matching TRBD1 or TRBD2 (5 bases each). From germline, CDR1 is SGHAT and CDR2 FQNNGV. Trimming cost V 6 bases and J 6 bases, with 15 bases left between them. The CDR3 runs to 13 residues.